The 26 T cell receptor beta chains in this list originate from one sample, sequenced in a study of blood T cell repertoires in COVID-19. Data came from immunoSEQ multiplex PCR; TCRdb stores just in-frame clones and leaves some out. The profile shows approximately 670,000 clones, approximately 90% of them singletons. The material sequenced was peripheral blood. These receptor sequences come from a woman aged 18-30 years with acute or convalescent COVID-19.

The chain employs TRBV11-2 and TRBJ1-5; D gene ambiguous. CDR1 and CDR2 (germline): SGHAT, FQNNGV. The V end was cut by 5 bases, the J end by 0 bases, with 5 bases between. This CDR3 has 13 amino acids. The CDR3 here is CASSINSNQPQHF. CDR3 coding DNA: TGTGCCAGCAGCATTAATAGCAATCAGCCCCAGCATTTT. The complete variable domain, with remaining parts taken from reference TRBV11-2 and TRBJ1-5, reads EAGVAQSPRYKIIEKRQSVAFWCNPISGHATLYWYQQILGQGPKLLIQFQNNGVVDDSQLPKDRFSAERLKGVDSTLKIQPAKLEDSAVYLCASSINSNQPQHFGDGTRLSIL.

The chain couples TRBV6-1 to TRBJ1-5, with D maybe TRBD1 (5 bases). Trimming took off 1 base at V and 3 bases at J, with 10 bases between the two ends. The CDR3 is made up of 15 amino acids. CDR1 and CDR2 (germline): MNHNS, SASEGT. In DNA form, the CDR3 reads TGTGCCAGCAGTGAAGAGTCAGGGTACAATCAGCCCCAGCATTTT. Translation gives CASSEESGYNQPQHF.

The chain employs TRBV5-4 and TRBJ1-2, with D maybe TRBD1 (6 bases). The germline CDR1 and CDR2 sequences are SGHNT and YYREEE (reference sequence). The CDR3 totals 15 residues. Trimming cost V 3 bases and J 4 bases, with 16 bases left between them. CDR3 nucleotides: TGTGCCAGCAGCTCCCAGGGGAGAGGAACCTATGGCTACACCTTC. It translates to CASSSQGRGTYGYTF.

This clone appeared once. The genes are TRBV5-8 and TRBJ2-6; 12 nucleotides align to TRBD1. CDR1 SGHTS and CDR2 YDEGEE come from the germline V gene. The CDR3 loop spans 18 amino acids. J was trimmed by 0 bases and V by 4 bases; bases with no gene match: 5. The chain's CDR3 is CASSRWDRGLSGANVLTF. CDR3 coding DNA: TGTGCCAGCAGCCGTTGGGACAGGGGGCTCTCTGGGGCCAACGTCCTGACTTTC. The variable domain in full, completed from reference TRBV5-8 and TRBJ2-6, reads EAGVTQSPTHLIKTRGQQATLRCSPISGHTSVYWYQQALGLGLQFLLWYDEGEERNRGNFPPRFSGRQFPNYSSELNVNALELEDSALYLCASSRWDRGLSGANVLTFGAGSRLTVL.

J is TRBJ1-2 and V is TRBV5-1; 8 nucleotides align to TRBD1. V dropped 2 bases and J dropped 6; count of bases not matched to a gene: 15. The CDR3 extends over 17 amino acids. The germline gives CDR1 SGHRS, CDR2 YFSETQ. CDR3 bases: TGCGCCAGCAGCTTTCCCTCACTTCTCAGGGGGCGTAATGGCTACACCTTC. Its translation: CASSFPSLLRGRNGYTF.

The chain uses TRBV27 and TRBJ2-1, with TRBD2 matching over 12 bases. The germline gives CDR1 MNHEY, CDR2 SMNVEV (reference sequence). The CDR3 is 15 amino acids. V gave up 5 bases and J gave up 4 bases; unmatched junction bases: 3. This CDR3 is CASSRGLAGYNEQFF. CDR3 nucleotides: TGTGCCAGCAGTCGAGGACTAGCGGGGTACAATGAGCAGTTCTTC.

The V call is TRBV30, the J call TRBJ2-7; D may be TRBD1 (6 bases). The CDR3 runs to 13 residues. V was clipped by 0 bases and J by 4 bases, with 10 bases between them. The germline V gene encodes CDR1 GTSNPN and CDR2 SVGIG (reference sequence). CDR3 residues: CAWSVGGAYEQYF. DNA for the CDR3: TGTGCCTGGAGTGTTGGGGGCGCTTACGAGCAGTACTTC.

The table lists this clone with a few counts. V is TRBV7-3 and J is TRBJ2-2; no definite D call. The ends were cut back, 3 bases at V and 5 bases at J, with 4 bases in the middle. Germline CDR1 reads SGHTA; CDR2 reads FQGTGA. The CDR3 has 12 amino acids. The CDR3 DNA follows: TGTGCCAGCAGCTTCGGGACCGGGGAGCTGTTTTTT. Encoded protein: CASSFGTGELFF.

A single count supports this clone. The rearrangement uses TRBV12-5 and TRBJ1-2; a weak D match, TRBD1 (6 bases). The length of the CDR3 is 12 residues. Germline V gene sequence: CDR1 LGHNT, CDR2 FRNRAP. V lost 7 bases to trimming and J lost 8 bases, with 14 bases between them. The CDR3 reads CASDNRVEGYTF. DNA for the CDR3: TGTGCTAGTGACAACAGGGTAGAAGGCTACACCTTC.

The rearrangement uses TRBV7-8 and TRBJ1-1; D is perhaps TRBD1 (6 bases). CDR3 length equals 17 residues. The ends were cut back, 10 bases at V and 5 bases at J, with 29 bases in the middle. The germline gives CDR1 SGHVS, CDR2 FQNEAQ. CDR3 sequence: CANLQGMILQTRTEAFF. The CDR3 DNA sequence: TGTGCCAACCTACAGGGCATGATTCTCCAAACCCGAACTGAAGCTTTCTTT.

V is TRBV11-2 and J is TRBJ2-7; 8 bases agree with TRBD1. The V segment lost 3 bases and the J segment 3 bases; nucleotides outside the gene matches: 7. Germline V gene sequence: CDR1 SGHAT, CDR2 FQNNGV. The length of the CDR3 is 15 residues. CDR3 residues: CASSFSGGERYEQYF. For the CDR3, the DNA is TGTGCCAGCAGCTTTTCAGGGGGCGAGCGCTACGAGCAGTACTTC. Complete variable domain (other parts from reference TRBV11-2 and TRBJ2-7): EAGVAQSPRYKIIEKRQSVAFWCNPISGHATLYWYQQILGQGPKLLIQFQNNGVVDDSQLPKDRFSAERLKGVDSTLKIQPAKLEDSAVYLCASSFSGGERYEQYFGPGTRLTVT.

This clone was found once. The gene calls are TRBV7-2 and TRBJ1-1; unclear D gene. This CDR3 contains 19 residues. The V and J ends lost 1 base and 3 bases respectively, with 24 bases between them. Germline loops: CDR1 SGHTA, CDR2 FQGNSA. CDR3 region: CASSLGWGSVRAADTEAFF. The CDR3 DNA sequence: TGTGCCAGCAGCTTAGGGTGGGGTAGTGTGAGGGCGGCAGACACTGAAGCTTTCTTT. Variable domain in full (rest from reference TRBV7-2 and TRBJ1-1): GAGVSQSPSNKVTEKGKDVELRCDPISGHTALYWYRQSLGQGLEFLIYFQGNSAPDKSGLPSDRFSAERTGGSVSTLTIQRTQQEDSAVYLCASSLGWGSVRAADTEAFFGQGTRLTVV.

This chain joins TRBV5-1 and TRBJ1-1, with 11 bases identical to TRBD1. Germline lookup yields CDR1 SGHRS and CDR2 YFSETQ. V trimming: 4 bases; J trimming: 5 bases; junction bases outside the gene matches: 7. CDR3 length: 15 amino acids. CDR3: CASSPPDRGPTEAFF. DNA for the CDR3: TGCGCCAGCAGCCCCCCGGACAGGGGGCCAACTGAAGCTTTCTTT.

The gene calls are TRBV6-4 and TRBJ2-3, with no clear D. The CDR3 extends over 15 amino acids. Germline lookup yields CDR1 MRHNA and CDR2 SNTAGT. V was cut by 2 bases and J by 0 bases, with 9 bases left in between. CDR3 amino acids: CASSDGPGSTDTQYF. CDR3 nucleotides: TGTGCCAGCAGTGACGGGCCTGGTAGCACAGATACGCAGTATTTT.

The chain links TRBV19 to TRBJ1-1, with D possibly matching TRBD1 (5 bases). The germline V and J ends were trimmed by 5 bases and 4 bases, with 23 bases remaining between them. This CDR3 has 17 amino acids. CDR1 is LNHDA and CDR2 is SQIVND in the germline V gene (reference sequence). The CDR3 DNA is TGTGCCAGTAGTGAATCTTACCGGGGCTTGGAGGGCACTGAAGCTTTCTTT. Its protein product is CASSESYRGLEGTEAFF. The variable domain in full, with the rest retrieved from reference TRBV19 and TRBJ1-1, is DGGITQSPKYLFRKEGQNVTLSCEQNLNHDAMYWYRQDPGQGLRLIYYSQIVNDFQKGDIAEGYSVSREKKESFPLTVTSAQKNPTAFYLCASSESYRGLEGTEAFFGQGTRLTVV.

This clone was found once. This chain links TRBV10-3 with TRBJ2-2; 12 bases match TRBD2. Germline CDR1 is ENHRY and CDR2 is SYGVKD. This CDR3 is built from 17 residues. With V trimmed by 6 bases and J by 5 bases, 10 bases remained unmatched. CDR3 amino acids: CAISFGLAGSGTGELFF. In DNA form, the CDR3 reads TGTGCCATCAGCTTTGGACTAGCGGGGTCGGGGACCGGGGAGCTGTTTTTT.

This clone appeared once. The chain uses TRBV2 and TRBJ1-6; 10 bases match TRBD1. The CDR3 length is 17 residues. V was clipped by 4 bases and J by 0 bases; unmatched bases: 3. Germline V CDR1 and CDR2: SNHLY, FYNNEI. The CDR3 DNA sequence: TGTGCCAGCAGTGGGGGACAGGGGAGCTCCTATAATTCACCCCTCCACTTT. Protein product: CASSGGQGSSYNSPLHF.

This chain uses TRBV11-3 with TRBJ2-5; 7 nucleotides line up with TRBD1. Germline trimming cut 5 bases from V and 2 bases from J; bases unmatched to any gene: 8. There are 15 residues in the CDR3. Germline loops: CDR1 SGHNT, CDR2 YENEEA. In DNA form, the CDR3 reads TGTGCCAGCAGCCGCGAGGGACAGCCTCAAGAGACCCAGTACTTC. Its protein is CASSREGQPQETQYF.

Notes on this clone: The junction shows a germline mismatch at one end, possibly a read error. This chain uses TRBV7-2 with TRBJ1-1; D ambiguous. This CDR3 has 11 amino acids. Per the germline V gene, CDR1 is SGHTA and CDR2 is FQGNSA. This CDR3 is CASTFEGPASF. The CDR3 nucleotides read TGTGCCAGCACCTTTGAGGGTCCAGCTTCCTTT. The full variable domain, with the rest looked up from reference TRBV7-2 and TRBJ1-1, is GAGVSQSPSNKVTEKGKDVELRCDPISGHTALYWYRQSLGQGLEFLIYFQGNSAPDKSGLPSDRFSAERTGGSVSTLTIQRTQQEDSAVYLCASTFEGPASFGQGTRLTVV.

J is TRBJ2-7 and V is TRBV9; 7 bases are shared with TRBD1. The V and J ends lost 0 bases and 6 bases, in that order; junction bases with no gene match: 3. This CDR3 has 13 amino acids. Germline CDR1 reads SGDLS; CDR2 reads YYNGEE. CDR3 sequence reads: CASSVEPGGEQYF. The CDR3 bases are TGTGCCAGCAGCGTAGAACCAGGGGGCGAGCAGTACTTC.

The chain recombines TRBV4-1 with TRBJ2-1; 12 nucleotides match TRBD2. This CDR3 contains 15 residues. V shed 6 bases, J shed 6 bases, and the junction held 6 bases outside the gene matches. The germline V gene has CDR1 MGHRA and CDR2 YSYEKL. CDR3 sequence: CASRASGGGSNEQFF. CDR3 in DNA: TGCGCCAGCAGGGCTAGCGGGGGGGGCAGCAATGAGCAGTTCTTC.

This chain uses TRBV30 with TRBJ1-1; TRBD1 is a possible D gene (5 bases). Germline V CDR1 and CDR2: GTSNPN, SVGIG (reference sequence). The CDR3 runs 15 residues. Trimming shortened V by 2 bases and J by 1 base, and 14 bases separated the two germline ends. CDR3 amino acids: CAWSWAGRANTEAFF. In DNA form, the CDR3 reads TGTGCCTGGAGTTGGGCAGGCAGGGCGAACACTGAAGCTTTCTTT.

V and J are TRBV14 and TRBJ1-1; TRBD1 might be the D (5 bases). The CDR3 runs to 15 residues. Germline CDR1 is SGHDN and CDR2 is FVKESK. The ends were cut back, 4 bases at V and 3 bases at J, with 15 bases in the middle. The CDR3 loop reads CASSPRGGTDTEAFF. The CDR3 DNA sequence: TGTGCCAGCAGCCCTAGGGGCGGGACTGACACTGAAGCTTTCTTT.

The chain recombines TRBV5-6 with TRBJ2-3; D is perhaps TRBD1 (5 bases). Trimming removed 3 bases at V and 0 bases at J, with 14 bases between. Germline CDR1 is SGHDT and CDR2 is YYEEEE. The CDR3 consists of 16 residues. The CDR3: CASSSLTGTSTDTQYF. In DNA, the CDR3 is TGTGCCAGCAGCTCCCTAACAGGAACTAGCACAGATACGCAGTATTTT.

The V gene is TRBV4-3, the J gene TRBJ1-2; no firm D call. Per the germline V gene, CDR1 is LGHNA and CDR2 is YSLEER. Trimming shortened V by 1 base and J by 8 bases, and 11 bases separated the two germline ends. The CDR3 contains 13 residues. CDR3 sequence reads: CASSQVLEQGYTF. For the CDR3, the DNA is TGCGCCAGCAGCCAAGTTCTAGAGCAGGGCTACACCTTC.

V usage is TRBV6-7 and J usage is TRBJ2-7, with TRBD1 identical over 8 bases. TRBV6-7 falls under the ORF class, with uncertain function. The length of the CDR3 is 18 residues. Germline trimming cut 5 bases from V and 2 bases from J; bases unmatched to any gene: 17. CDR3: CASSPSHLQDRDPYEQYF. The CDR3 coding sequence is TGTGCCAGCAGTCCAAGCCACTTGCAGGACAGGGATCCCTACGAGCAGTACTTC.